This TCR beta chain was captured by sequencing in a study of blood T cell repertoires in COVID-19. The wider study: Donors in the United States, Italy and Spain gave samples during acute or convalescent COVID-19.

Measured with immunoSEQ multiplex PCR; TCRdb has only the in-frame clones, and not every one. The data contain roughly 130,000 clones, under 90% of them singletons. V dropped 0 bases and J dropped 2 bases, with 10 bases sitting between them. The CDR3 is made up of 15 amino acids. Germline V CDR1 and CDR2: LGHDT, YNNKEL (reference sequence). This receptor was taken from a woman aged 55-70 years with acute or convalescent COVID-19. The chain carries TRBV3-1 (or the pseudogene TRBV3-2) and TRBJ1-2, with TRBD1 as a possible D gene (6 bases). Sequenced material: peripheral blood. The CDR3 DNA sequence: TGTGCCAGCAGCCAAGATCCACAGGGAAACTATGGCTACACCTTC. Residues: CASSQDPQGNYGYTF.